The clone carrying this T cell receptor (beta chain) was seen ten or more times. The length of the CDR3 is 17 residues. Looked up from germline, CDR1 is DFQATT and CDR2 is SNEGSKA (reference sequence). V was clipped by 3 bases and J by 6 bases; unmatched bases: 14. Researchers barred patients who had uncontrolled infection, other autoimmune disease, pregnancy or lactation. These data come from a study of T cells in Graves' hyperthyroidism and ophthalmopathy. Turning to the study itself: Prior to any treatment, at the point of initial diagnosis, peripheral blood was collected.

Amplification targeted TCR beta CDR3 regions from RNA transcripts. A first-round RT-PCR of the TCR CDR3 used the HTBI primer set. Each CDR3 protein gets one entry after TCRdb re-called the multiplex PCR reads with MiXCR. This sample has around 350,000 distinct CDR3 sequences, with about 18% found just once. The specimen sequenced was blood. This sequence originates from a woman aged 18-35 years with Graves' hyperthyroidism. The chain combines TRBV20-1 with TRBJ2-2; TRBD2 agrees at 9 bases. CDR3 protein: CSARDPSGGPPPGELFF. CDR3 nucleotide sequence: TGCAGTGCTAGGGACCCAAGCGGGGGGCCTCCCCCCGGGGAGCTGTTTTTT.